The clone carrying this TCR beta chain was recorded once. Antigen specificity is unknown. Germline assignment: CDR1 PRHDT and CDR2 FYEKMQ (reference sequence). The J segment lost 1 base and the V segment lost 4 bases, leaving 10 bases of the junction unmatched. This CDR3 spans 17 amino acids. This entry is derived from a study of graft-versus-host responses after intestinal transplantation. Study-wide context: In this cohort, recipients had multivisceral, liver-intestinal, or isolated intestinal transplants. The study gave all recipients anti-thymocyte globulin induction, then tacrolimus and steroids for approximately three years.

Findings and caveats of the study: Allografts carried high graft-versus-host to host-versus-graft clonal ratios in patients having graft-donor T cell macrochimerism.

The table came from immunoSEQ multiplex PCR; TCRdb's copy has only in-frame clones and leaves some out. Of more than 80,000 clones detected, around 86% appear once; the ten largest clones hold 17%. Here the sequenced sample was unstimulated CD8+ T cells sorted from spleen or lymph node cells, taken before intestinal transplant. J is TRBJ2-5 and V is TRBV13; 9 nucleotides line up with TRBD2. This sequence originates from a human donor who received an intestinal transplant. As DNA, the CDR3 is TGTGCCAGCAGCTGGGGGTCTAGCGGGGCCCCCCAAGAGACCCAGTACTTC. Translated, it gives CASSWGSSGAPQETQYF.